Sequencing of this TCR beta chain was carried out in a study of T cells in Graves' hyperthyroidism and ophthalmopathy. Study in general: Peripheral blood specimens were obtained at initial diagnosis, prior to any treatment. Study-level findings and limits: Prediction of ophthalmopathy progression came a median roughly 6.6 months pre-onset.

Looked up from germline, CDR1 is SGDLS and CDR2 is YYNGEE. V lost 4 bases and J lost 2; bases outside the gene matches: 7. CDR3 length: 17 amino acids. RNA transcripts yielded amplified TCR beta CDR3 regions. When the TCR CDR3 underwent first-round RT-PCR, the HTBI primer set was used. TCRdb itself ran the multiplex PCR reads through MiXCR, one entry per CDR3 protein. The sample contains some 250,000 distinct CDR3 sequences, roughly 15% of which appear only once. This clonotype was detected ten times or more. What it binds is unknown. Extraction of PBMCs used 7.5 to 10 ml of fresh peripheral blood. Sequencing used blood. The rearrangement uses TRBV9 and TRBJ2-3; 13 bases line up with TRBD2. This receptor was identified in a woman aged 50 to 65 with Graves' hyperthyroidism that later progressed to Graves' ophthalmopathy. The chain's CDR3 is CASSFRTSGSSTDTQYF. The CDR3, as DNA: TGTGCCAGCAGCTTTAGGACTAGCGGGAGTTCCACAGATACGCAGTATTTT. The full variable domain, rest sourced from reference TRBV9 and TRBJ2-3, is DSGVTQTPKHLITATGQRVTLRCSPRSGDLSVYWYQQSLDQGLQFLIQYYNGEERAKGNILERFSAQQFPDLHSELNLSSLELGDSALYFCASSFRTSGSSTDTQYFGPGTRLTVL.